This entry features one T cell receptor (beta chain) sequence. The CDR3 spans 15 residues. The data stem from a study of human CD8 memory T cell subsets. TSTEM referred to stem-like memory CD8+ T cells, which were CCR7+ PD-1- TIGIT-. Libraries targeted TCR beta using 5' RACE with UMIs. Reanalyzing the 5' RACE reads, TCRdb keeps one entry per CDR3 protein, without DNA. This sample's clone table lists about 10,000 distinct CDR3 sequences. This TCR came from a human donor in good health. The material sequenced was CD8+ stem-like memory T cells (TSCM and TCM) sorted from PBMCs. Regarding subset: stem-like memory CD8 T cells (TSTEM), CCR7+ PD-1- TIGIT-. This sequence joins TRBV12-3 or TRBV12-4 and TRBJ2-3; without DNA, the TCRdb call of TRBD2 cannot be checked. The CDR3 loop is CASSFGLAGTDTQYF.